This TCR beta chain was identified during a study of a mutant IDH1 vaccine in newly diagnosed glioma. Study-wide results and caveats: Top peripheral T cell clonotype shifts appeared unrelated to pseudoprogression.

Method: immunoSEQ multiplex PCR; TCRdb's copy keeps in-frame clones and lacks some. The sample contains about 26,000 clones, around four fifths of which appear only once. Remarks on this clone: Its antigen remains unidentified.

Time point denoted: week 5, during vaccination. Doses comprised 300 ug of mutant IDH1 20-mer peptide each, plus topical imiquimod. Germline CDR1 SNHLY, CDR2 FYNNEI. With 2 bases removed from V and 0 bases from J, the gap between germline ends came to 8 bases. The CDR3 has 15 residues. The receptor was derived from a middle-aged man with glioma. Some clones in this sample may be carry-over from other donors' samples. The rearrangement joins TRBV2 to TRBJ2-1; D unclear. The sequencing here drew on PBMCs, taken from a glioma patient whose treatment included an IDH1 peptide vaccine. The DNA of the CDR3 is TGTGCCAGCAGTGAATTGTTAGGCTCCTACAATGAGCAGTTCTTC. It yields the protein CASSELLGSYNEQFF.